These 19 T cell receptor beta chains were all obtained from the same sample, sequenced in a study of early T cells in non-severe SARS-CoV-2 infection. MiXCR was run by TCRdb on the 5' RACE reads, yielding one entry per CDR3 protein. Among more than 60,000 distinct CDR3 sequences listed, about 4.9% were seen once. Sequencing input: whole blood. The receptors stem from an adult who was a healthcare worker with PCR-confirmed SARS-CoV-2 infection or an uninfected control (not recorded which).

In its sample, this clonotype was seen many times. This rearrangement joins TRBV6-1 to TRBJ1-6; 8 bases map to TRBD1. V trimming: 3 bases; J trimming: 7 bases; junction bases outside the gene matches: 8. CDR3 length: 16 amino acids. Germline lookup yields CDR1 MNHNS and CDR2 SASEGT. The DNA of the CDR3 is TGTGCCAGCAGTGAGGGGTCTGGACAGGGAAATTCACCCCTCCACTTT. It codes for CASSEGSGQGNSPLHF.

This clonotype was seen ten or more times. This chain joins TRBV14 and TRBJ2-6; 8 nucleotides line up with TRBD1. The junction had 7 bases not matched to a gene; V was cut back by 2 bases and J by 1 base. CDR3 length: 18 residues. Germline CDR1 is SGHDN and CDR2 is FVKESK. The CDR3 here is CASSQWQGAASGANVLTF. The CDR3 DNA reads TGTGCCAGCAGCCAATGGCAGGGGGCTGCTTCTGGGGCCAACGTCCTGACTTTC.

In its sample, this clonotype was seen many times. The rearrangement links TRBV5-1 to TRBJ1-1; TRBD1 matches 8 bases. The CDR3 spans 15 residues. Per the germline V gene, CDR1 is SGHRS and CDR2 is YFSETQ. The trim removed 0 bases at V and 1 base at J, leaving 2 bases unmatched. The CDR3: CASSLAGGANTEAFF. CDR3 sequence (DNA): TGCGCCAGCAGCTTGGCAGGGGGCGCGAACACTGAAGCTTTCTTT.

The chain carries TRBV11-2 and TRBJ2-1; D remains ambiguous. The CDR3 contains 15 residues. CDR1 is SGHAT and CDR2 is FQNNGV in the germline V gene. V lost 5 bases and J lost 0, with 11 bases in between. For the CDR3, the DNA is TGTGCCAGCAGCGTAGGGCAGAGCTCCTACAATGAGCAGTTCTTC. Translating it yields CASSVGQSSYNEQFF. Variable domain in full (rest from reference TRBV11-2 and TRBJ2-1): EAGVAQSPRYKIIEKRQSVAFWCNPISGHATLYWYQQILGQGPKLLIQFQNNGVVDDSQLPKDRFSAERLKGVDSTLKIQPAKLEDSAVYLCASSVGQSSYNEQFFGPGTRLTVL.

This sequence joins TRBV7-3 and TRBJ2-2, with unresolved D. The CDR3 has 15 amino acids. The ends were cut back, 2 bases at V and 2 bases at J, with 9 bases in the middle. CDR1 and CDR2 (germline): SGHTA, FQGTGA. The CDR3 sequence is CASSLGRSNTGELFF. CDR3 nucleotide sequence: TGTGCCAGCAGCTTAGGGCGGAGCAACACCGGGGAGCTGTTTTTT.

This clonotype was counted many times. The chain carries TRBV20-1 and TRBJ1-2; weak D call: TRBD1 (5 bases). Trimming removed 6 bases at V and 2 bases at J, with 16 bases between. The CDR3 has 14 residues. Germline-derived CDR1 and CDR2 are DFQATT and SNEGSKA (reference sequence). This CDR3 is CSASGTVGNYGYTF. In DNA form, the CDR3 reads TGCAGTGCCAGCGGGACCGTGGGAAACTATGGCTACACCTTC.

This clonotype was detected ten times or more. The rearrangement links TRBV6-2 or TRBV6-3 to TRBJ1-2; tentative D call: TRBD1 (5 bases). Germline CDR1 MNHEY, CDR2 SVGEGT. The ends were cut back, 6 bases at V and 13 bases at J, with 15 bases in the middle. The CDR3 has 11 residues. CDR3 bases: TGTGCCAGCAGAGATACAGGCTTTCCCACCTTC. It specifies CASRDTGFPTF.

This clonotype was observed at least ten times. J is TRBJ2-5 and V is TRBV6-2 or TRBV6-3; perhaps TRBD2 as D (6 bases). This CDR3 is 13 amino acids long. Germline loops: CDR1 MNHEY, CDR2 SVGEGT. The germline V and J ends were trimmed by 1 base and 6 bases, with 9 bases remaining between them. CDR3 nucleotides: TGTGCCAGCAGTTACTGGGGAGGAAAGACCCAGTACTTC. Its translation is CASSYWGGKTQYF.

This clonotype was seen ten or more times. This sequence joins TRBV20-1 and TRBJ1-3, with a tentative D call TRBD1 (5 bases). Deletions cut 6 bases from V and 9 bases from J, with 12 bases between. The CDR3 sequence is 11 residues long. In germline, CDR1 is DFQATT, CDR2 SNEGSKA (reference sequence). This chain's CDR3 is CSASPGPTIYF. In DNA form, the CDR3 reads TGCAGTGCATCGCCGGGACCCACCATATATTTT.

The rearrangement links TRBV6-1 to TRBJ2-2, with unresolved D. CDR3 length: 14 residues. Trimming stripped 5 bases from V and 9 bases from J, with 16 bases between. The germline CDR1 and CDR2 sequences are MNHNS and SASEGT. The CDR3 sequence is CASSNDLSGRELFF. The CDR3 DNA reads TGTGCCAGCAGTAACGACTTGTCCGGCAGGGAGCTGTTTTTT.

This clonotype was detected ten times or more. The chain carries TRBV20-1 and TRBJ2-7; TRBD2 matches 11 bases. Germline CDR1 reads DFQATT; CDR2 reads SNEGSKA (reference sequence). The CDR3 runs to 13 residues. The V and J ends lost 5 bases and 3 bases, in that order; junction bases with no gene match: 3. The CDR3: CSALTSGGYEQYF. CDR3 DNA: TGCAGTGCTCTAACTAGCGGGGGCTACGAGCAGTACTTC.

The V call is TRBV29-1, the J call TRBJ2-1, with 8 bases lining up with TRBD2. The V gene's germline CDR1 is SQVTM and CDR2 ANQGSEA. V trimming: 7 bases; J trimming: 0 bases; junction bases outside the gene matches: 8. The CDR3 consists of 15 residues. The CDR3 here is CSGLTSASSYNEQFF. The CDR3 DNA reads TGCAGCGGTCTGACTAGCGCGAGCTCCTACAATGAGCAGTTCTTC.

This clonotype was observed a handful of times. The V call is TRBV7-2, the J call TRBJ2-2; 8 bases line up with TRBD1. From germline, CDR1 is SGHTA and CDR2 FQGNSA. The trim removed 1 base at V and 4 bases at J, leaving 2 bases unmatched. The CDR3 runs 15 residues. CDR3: CASSLVGQVTGELFF. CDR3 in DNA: TGTGCCAGCAGCTTAGTGGGACAGGTCACCGGGGAGCTGTTTTTT.

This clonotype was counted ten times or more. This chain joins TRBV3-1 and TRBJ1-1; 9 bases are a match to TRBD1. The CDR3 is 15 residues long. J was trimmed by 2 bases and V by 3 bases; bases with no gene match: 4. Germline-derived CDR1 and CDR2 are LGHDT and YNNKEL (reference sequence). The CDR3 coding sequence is TGTGCCAGCAGCCACGGGGACAGGGACAACACTGAAGCTTTCTTT. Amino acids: CASSHGDRDNTEAFF.

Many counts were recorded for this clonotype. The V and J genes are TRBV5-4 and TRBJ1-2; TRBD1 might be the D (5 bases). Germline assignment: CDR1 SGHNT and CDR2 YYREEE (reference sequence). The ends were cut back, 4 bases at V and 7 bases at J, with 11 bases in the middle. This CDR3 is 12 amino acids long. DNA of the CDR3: TGTGCCAGCAGCCGGGACCGGTTTGGCTACACCTTC. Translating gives CASSRDRFGYTF.

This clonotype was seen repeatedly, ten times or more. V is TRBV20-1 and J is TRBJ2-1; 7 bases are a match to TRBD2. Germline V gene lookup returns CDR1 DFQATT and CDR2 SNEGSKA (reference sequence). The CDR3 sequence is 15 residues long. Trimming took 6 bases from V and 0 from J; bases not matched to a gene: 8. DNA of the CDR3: TGCAGTGCCCCGGATGGCGGGAGCTCCTACAATGAGCAGTTCTTC. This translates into CSAPDGGSSYNEQFF.

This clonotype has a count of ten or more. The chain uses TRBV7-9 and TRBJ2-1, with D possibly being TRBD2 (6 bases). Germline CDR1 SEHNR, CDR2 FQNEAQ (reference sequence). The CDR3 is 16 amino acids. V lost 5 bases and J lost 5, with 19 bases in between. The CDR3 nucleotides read TGTGCCAGCAGCCACCGCTCGGGGGAACCAAACAATGAGCAGTTCTTC. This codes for CASSHRSGEPNNEQFF.

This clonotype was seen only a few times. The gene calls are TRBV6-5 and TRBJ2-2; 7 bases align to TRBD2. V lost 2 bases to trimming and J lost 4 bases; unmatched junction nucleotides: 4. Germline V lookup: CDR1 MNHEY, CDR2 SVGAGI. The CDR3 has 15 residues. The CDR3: CASSYGAGSTGELFF. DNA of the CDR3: TGTGCCAGCAGTTACGGAGCGGGGTCCACCGGGGAGCTGTTTTTT.

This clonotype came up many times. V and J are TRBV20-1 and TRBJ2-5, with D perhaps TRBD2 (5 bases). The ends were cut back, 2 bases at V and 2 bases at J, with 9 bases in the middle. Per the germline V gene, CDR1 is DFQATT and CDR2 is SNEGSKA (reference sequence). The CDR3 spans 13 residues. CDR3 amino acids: CSARRGWQETQYF. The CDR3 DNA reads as TGCAGTGCTAGACGGGGATGGCAAGAGACCCAGTACTTC.